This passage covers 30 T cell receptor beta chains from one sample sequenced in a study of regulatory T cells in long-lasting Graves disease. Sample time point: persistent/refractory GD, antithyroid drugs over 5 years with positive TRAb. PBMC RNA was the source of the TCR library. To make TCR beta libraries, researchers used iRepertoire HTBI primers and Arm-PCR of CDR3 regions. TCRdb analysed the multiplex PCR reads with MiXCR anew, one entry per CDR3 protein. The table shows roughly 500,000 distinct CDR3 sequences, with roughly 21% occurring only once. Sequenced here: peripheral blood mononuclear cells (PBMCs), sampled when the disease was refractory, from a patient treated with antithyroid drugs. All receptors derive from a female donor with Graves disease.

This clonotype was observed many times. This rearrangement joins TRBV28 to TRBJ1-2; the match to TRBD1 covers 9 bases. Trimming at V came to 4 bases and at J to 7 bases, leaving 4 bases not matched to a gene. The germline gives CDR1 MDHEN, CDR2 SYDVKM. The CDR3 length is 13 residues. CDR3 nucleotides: TGTGCCAGCAGTTCACAGGGGGCGCTTGGCTACACCTTC. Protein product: CASSSQGALGYTF.

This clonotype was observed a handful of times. The CDR3 DNA sequence: TGTGCCACGAGACTAGCGGGGTCCTACGAGCAGTACTTC. It specifies CATRLAGSYEQYF. The rearrangement joins TRBV15 to TRBJ2-7; 11 bases fit TRBD2. CDR1 and CDR2 (germline): LNHNV, YYDKDF (reference sequence). V lost 9 bases and J lost 1; bases outside the gene matches: 2. This CDR3 has 13 residues.

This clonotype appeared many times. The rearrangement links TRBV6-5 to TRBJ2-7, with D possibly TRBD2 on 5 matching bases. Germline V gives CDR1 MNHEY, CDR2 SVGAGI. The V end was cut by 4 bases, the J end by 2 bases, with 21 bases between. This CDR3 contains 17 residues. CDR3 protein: CASSSPTPASRTYEQYF. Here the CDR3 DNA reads TGTGCCAGCAGTTCTCCCACACCGGCTAGCAGAACCTACGAGCAGTACTTC.

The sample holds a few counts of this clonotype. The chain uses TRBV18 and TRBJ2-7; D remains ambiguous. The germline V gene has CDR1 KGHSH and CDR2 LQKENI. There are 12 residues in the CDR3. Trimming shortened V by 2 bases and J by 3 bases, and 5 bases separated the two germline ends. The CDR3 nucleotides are TGTGCCAGCTCACCAACGAACTACGAGCAGTACTTC. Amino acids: CASSPTNYEQYF.

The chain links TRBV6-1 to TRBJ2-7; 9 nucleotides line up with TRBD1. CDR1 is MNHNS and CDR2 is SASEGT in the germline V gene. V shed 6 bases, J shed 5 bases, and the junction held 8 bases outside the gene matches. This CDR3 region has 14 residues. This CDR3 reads CASRPGTGIHEQYF. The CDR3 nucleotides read TGTGCCAGCAGGCCCGGGACAGGGATTCACGAGCAGTACTTC.

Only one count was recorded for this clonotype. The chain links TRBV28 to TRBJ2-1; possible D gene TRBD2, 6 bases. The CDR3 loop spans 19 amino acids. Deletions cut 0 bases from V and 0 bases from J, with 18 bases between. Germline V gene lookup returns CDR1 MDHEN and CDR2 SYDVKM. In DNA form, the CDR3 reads TGTGCCAGCAGTTTATGGGACTCCCGGGGGTGGAGCTCCTACAATGAGCAGTTCTTC. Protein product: CASSLWDSRGWSSYNEQFF.

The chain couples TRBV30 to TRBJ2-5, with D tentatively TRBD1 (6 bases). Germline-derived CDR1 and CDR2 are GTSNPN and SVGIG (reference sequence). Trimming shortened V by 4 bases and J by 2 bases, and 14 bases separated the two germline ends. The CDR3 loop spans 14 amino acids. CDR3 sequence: CAWMKPGAQETQYF. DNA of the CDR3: TGTGCCTGGATGAAGCCAGGGGCTCAAGAGACCCAGTACTTC.

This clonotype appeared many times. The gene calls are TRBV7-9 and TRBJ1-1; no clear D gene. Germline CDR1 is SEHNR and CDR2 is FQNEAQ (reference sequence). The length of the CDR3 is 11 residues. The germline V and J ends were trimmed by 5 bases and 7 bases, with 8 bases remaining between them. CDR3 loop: CASSPLDEAFF. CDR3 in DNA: TGTGCCAGCAGCCCTTTAGATGAAGCTTTCTTT.

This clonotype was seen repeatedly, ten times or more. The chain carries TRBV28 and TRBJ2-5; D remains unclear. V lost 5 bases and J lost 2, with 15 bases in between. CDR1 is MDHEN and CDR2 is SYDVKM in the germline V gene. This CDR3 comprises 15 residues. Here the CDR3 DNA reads TGTGCCAGCAGTGCCAGTTTCCTGGGGCAAGAGACCCAGTACTTC. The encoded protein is CASSASFLGQETQYF.

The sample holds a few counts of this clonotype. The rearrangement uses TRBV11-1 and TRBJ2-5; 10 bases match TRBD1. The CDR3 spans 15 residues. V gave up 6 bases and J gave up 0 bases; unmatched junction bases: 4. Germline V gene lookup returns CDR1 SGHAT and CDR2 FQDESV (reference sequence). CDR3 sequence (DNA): TGTGCCAGCAGACCCGGGACAGGGGACCAAGAGACCCAGTACTTC. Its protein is CASRPGTGDQETQYF.

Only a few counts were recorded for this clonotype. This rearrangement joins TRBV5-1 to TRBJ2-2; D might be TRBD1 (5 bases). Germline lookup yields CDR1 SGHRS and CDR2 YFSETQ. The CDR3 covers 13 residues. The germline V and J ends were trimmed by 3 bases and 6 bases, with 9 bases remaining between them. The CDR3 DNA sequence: TGCGCCAGCAGCTCCAGGGAATCCGGGGAGCTGTTTTTT. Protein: CASSSRESGELFF.

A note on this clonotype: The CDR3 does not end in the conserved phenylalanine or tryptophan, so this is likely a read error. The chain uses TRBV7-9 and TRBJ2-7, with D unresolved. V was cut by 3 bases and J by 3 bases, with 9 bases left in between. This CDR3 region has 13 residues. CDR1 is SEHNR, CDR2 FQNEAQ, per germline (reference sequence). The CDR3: CASSLSGVYEQYL. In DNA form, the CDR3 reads TGTGCCAGCAGCTTGTCTGGCGTCTACGAGCAGTACCTC.

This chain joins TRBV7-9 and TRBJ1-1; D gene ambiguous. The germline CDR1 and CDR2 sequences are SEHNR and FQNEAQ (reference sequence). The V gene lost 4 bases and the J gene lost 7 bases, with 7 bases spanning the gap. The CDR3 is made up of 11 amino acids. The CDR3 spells CASSWRYEAFF. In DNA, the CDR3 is TGTGCCAGCAGCTGGAGATATGAAGCTTTCTTT.

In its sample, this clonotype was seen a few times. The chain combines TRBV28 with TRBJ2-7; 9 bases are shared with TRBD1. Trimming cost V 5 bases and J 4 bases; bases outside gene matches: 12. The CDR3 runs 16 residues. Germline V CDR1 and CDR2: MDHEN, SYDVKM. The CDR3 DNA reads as TGTGCCAGCAGTCGGCGTCCGGGACAGGGAATTTACGAGCAGTACTTC. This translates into CASSRRPGQGIYEQYF. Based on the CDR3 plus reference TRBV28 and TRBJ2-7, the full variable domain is DVKVTQSSRYLVKRTGEKVFLECVQDMDHENMFWYRQDPGLGLRLIYFSYDVKMKEKGDIPEGYSVSREKKERFSLILESASTNQTSMYLCASSRRPGQGIYEQYFGPGTRLTVT.

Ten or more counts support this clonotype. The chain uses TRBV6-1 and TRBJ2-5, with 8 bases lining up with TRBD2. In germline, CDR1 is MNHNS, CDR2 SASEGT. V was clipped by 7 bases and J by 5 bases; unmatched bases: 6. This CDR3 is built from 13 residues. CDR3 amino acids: CASTLAGTETQYF. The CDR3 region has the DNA TGTGCCAGCACTTTAGCGGGAACGGAGACCCAGTACTTC.

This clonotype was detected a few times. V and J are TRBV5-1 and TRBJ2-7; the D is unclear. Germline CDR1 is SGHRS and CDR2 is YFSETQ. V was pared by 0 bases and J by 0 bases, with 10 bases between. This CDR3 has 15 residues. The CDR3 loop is CASSLGGQLSYEQYF. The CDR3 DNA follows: TGCGCCAGCAGCTTGGGTGGCCAACTCTCCTACGAGCAGTACTTC.

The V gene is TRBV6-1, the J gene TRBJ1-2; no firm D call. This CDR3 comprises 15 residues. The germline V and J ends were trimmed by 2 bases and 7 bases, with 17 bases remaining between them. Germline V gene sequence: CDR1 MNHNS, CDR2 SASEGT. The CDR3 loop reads CASSEHRVRDPGYTF. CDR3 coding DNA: TGTGCCAGCAGTGAACACCGGGTAAGGGATCCTGGCTACACCTTC.

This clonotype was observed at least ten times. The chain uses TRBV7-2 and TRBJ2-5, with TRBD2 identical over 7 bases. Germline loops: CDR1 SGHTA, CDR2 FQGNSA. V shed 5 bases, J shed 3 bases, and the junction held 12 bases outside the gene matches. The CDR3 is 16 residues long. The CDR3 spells CASSPPGGLGKETQYF. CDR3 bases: TGTGCCAGCAGCCCTCCGGGAGGTCTGGGAAAAGAGACCCAGTACTTC.

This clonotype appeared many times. This CDR3 is CASISGAGGAWGSTEAFF. DNA for the CDR3: TGTGCCAGCATCTCCGGGGCAGGGGGCGCTTGGGGTAGTACTGAAGCTTTCTTT. The V and J genes are TRBV28 and TRBJ1-1, with TRBD1 identical over 8 bases. Unmatched junction bases numbered 21, after V lost 7 bases and J lost 5 bases. The CDR3 contains 18 residues. The germline V gene has CDR1 MDHEN and CDR2 SYDVKM.

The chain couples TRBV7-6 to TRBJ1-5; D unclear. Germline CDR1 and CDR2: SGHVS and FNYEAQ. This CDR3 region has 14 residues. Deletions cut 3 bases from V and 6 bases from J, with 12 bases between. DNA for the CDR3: TGTGCCAGCAGCTTCGGGGTGGCTGGTCAGCCCCAGCATTTT. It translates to CASSFGVAGQPQHF.

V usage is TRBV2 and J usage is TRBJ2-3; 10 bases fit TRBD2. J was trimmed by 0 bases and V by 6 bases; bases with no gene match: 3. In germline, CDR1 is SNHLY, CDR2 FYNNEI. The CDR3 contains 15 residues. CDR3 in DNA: TGTGCCAGCAGGGGACTAGCGTCTAGCACAGATACGCAGTATTTT. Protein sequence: CASRGLASSTDTQYF.

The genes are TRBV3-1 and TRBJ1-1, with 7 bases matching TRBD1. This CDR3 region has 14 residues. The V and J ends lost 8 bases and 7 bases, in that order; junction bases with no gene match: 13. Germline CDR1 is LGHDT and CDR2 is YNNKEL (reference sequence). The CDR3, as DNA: TGTGCCAGCTCTTACCGTGACAGGGAGAGTGAAGCTTTCTTT. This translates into CASSYRDRESEAFF.

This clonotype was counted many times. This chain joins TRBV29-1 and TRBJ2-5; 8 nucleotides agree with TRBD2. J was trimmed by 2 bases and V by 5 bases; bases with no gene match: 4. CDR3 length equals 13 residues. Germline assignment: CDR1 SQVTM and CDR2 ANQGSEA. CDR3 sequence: CSVKVAGQETQYF. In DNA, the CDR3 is TGCAGCGTTAAGGTAGCGGGGCAAGAGACCCAGTACTTC.

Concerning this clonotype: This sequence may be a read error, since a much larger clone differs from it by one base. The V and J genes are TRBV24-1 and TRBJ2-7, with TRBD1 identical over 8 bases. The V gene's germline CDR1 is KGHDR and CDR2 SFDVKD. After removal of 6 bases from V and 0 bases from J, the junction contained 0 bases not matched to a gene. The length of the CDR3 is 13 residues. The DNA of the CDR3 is TGTGCCACCAGTACAGGGGGCTCCTACGAGCAGTACTTC. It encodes CATSTGGSYEQYF.

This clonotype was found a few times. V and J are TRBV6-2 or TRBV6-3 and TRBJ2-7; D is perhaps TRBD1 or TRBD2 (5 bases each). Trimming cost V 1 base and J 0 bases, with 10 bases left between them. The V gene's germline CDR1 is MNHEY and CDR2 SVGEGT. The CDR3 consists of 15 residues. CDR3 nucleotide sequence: TGTGCCAGCAGTTACTTATCGGGGACCTCCTACGAGCAGTACTTC. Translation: CASSYLSGTSYEQYF.

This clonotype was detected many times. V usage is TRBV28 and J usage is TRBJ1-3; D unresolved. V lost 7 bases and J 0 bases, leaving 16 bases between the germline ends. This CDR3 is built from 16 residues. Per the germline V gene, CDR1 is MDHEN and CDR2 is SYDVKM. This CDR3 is CASTPPPPSSGNTIYF. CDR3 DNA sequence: TGTGCCAGCACCCCACCCCCTCCTTCCTCTGGAAACACCATATATTTT.

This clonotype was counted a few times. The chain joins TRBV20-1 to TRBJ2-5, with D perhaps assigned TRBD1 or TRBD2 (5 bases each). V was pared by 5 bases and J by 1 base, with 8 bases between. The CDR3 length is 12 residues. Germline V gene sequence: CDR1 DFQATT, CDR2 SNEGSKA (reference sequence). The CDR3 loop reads CSAGTAQETQYF. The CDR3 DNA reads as TGCAGTGCTGGGACGGCCCAAGAGACCCAGTACTTC.

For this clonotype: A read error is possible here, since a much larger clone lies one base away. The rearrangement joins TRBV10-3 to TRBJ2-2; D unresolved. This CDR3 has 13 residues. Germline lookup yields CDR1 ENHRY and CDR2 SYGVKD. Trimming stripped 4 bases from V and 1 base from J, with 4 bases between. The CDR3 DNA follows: TGTGCCATCAGTGCAGGGAACACCGGGGAGCTGTTTTTT. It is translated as CAISAGNTGELFF.

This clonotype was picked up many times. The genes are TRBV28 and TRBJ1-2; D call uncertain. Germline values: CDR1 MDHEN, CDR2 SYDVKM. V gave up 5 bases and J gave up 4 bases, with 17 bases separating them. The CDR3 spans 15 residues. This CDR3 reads CASSVPVGLTYGYTF. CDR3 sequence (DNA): TGTGCCAGCAGTGTCCCCGTCGGGTTAACCTATGGCTACACCTTC.

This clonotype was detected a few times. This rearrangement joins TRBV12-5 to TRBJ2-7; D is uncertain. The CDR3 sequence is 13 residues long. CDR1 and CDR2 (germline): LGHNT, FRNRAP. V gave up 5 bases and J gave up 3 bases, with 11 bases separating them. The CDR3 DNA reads TGTGCTAGTGGTCTCCATAAGAACTACGAGCAGTACTTC. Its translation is CASGLHKNYEQYF.